Below, 18 T cell receptor beta chains from the same sample are listed, as sequenced in a study of CD4 and CD8 cells across lung adenocarcinoma regions. TCRdb analysed the PCR reads with MiXCR anew, one entry per CDR3 protein. The data contain 10,000 to 15,000 distinct CDR3 sequences, roughly 44% of them seen just once; the ten biggest clones take up 25% to 35%. The material sequenced was CD8+ T cells from the margin of a lung tumor. These receptors all stem from a male donor with lung adenocarcinoma. The CD4 and CD8 labels of this study may be unreliable.

This chain links TRBV27 with TRBJ2-1; TRBD2 agrees at 8 bases. Trimming cost V 6 bases and J 0 bases; bases outside gene matches: 19. This CDR3 is built from 20 residues. CDR1 is MNHEY and CDR2 is SMNVEV in the germline V gene (reference sequence). CDR3 region: CASSDTGLADTVGSYNEQFF. CDR3 nucleotide sequence: TGTGCCAGCAGCGACACAGGACTAGCCGACACCGTAGGCTCCTACAATGAGCAGTTCTTC.

The CDR3 nucleotides are TGTGCCAGCAGTCCACATCAGTACAATGAGCAGTTCTTC. It codes for CASSPHQYNEQFF. V is TRBV28 and J is TRBJ2-1, with D unclear. The length of the CDR3 is 13 residues. V was trimmed by 5 bases and J by 4 bases, leaving 9 bases between them. CDR1 and CDR2 (germline): MDHEN, SYDVKM.

The CDR3 region is CASSLDQGPSTEAFF. As DNA, the CDR3 is TGTGCCAGCAGCTTAGATCAGGGTCCTTCGACTGAAGCTTTCTTT. The chain combines TRBV7-9 with TRBJ1-1, with a weak D call TRBD1 (5 bases). From germline, CDR1 is SEHNR and CDR2 FQNEAQ (reference sequence). Trimming stripped 1 base from V and 5 bases from J, with 14 bases between. The CDR3 loop spans 15 amino acids. Drawing the rest from reference TRBV7-9 and TRBJ1-1, the complete variable domain is DTGVSQNPRHKITKRGQNVTFRCDPISEHNRLYWYRQTLGQGPEFLTYFQNEAQLEKSRLLSDRFSAERPKGSFSTLEIQRTEQGDSAMYLCASSLDQGPSTEAFFGQGTRLTVV.

This clonotype is termed large. The V call is TRBV10-2, the J call TRBJ2-1; possible D gene TRBD2, 7 bases. Germline V gene sequence: CDR1 WSHSY, CDR2 SAAADI. The CDR3 is made up of 17 amino acids. Trimming stripped 1 base from V and 2 bases from J, with 15 bases between. The CDR3 bases are TGCGCCAGCAGTGAGTGGGGGCGGGAGTATGCCTACAATGAGCAGTTCTTC. Translated: CASSEWGREYAYNEQFF.

The chain combines TRBV15 with TRBJ2-1, with D possibly called TRBD1 or TRBD2 (5 bases each). The J call may not be correct, given that the DNA end is closer to TRBJ2-7. This CDR3 comprises 14 residues. CDR1 and CDR2 from the germline V gene are LNHNV and YYDKDF (reference sequence). This chain's CDR3 is CATSRAQGPYEQYF. The CDR3 DNA sequence: TGTGCCACCAGCAGAGCGCAGGGACCCTACGAGCAGTACTTC.

This clonotype was detected ten times or more. This rearrangement joins TRBV27 to TRBJ2-3, with 12 nucleotides matching TRBD2. Germline V lookup: CDR1 MNHEY, CDR2 SMNVEV (reference sequence). Trimming took 6 bases from V and 5 from J; bases not matched to a gene: 6. There are 15 residues in the CDR3. The CDR3 sequence: CASSLAGGAVDTQYF. The CDR3, as DNA: TGTGCCAGCAGCCTAGCGGGGGGGGCCGTAGATACGCAGTATTTT.

A word on this clonotype: The junction shows a germline mismatch at one end, possibly a read error. The J gene is TRBJ2-5, the V gene TRBV6-5; no clear D. The CDR3 length is 11 residues. Germline V gene data show CDR1 as MNHEY and CDR2 as SVGAGI. CDR3: CASSYSDMVCF. The CDR3 DNA reads TGTGCCAGCAGTTACTCCGACATGGTTTGTTTC.

This clonotype was counted once. Compared with germline, one end of the junction differs, possibly owing to a read error. This chain links TRBV6-1 with TRBJ2-6, with D possibly being TRBD1 (5 bases). This CDR3 spans 16 amino acids. Germline V gene data show CDR1 as MNHNS and CDR2 as SASEGT. CDR3 in amino acids: CASSVRDQLGANVQSF. The CDR3 nucleotides are TGTGCCAGCAGTGTCAGGGATCAGCTTGGGGCCAACGTCCAGTCCTTC.

This clonotype occurred many times. The rearrangement uses TRBV7-2 and TRBJ2-5, with 10 nucleotides matching TRBD1. There are 17 residues in the CDR3. Germline lookup yields CDR1 SGHTA and CDR2 FQGNSA. The junction had 20 bases not matched to a gene; V was cut back by 5 bases and J by 11 bases. In nucleotides, the CDR3 is TGTGCCAGCAGCCACCCCCCCGGGACAGGGGCCTACAATGAGCAGTACTTC. It is translated as CASSHPPGTGAYNEQYF.

Concerning this clonotype itself: One junction end does not reproduce the germline sequence, and a read error may be involved. The chain employs TRBV6-1 and TRBJ2-4, with D perhaps TRBD2 (6 bases). Germline CDR1 MNHNS, CDR2 SASEGT. This CDR3 has 15 residues. The CDR3, as DNA: TGTGGCAGCAGTGCGGGGCTGGAAGGCACAGACACTCAGTACTTC. Translating gives CGSSAGLEGTDTQYF.

The DNA for the CDR3 is TGTGCCAGCAGTGAGGGGCTCGGGAGCCTAGCCCAAGAGACCCAGTACTTC. Its protein product is CASSEGLGSLAQETQYF. V usage is TRBV6-1 and J usage is TRBJ2-5, with a possible D match to TRBD2 (6 bases). CDR1 is MNHNS and CDR2 is SASEGT in the germline V gene. The V end lost 3 bases, the J end lost 1 base, and 18 bases lay between the germline ends. The CDR3 is made up of 17 amino acids.

This clonotype was recorded at least ten times. V usage is TRBV10-3 and J usage is TRBJ2-1, with 8 bases lining up with TRBD1. J lost 6 bases, V lost 0 bases, and 7 bases had no gene match. This CDR3 is built from 16 residues. CDR1 and CDR2 (germline): ENHRY, SYGVKD. CDR3 amino acids: CAISESLTTGGNEQFF. In nucleotides, the CDR3 is TGTGCCATCAGTGAGTCGCTCACTACAGGGGGCAATGAGCAGTTCTTC.

This clonotype was picked up a small number of times. This chain joins TRBV6-2 or TRBV6-3 and TRBJ2-7; possibly TRBD1 for D (6 bases). Between the trimmed V and J ends, which lost 4 bases and 4 bases, there was a span of 17 bases. Per the germline V gene, CDR1 is MNHEY and CDR2 is SVGEGT. The CDR3 has 15 amino acids. This CDR3 reads CASSFTRGLDYEQYF. DNA for the CDR3: TGTGCCAGCAGTTTCACCAGGGGTCTTGATTACGAGCAGTACTTC.

At least ten counts were recorded for this clonotype. The chain has TRBV7-2 and TRBJ2-3; 8 positions agree with TRBD2. V lost 1 base and J lost 4; bases outside the gene matches: 4. The germline gives CDR1 SGHTA, CDR2 FQGNSA. This CDR3 has 15 residues. This CDR3 reads CASSLDSGGADTQYF. The CDR3, as DNA: TGTGCCAGCAGCTTAGACTCCGGGGGGGCAGATACGCAGTATTTT.

This chain connects TRBV6-8 to TRBJ2-5; TRBD2 aligns across 8 bases. J gave up 4 bases and V 5 bases, and 15 bases lay outside the gene matches. Germline CDR1 reads MNHGY; CDR2 reads SAAAGT. This CDR3 comprises 17 residues. In nucleotides, the CDR3 is TGTGCCAGCAGTGCGGGACTAGGGGGACGGGGTGCAGAGACCCAGTACTTC. Translated, it gives CASSAGLGGRGAETQYF.

This clonotype showed up many times. DNA of the CDR3: TGTGCCAGCAGTTTACGGGAGGCGGGCGAGCAGTACTTC. It is translated as CASSLREAGEQYF. The chain links TRBV12-3 or TRBV12-4 to TRBJ2-5, with 7 bases lining up with TRBD2. The end of the DNA aligns better with TRBJ2-7, so the J call may be wrong. There are 13 residues in the CDR3.

As regards this clonotype: A much larger clone differs by one base, so this may be a read error. The V gene is TRBV7-2, the J gene TRBJ2-1; TRBD2 might be the D (5 bases). The CDR3 consists of 12 residues. Trimming stripped 5 bases from V and 10 bases from J, with 12 bases between. The germline gives CDR1 SGHTA, CDR2 FQGNSA. The CDR3 DNA is TGTGCCAGCAGCCCTACTAGTTACGAGCAGTTCTTC. It yields the protein CASSPTSYEQFF. The whole variable domain, filled in from reference TRBV7-2 and TRBJ2-1, reads GAGVSQSPSNKVTEKGKDVELRCDPISGHTALYWYRQSLGQGLEFLIYFQGNSAPDKSGLPSDRFSAERTGGSVSTLTIQRTQQEDSAVYLCASSPTSYEQFFGPGTRLTVL.

This clonotype was seen only a few times. CDR3 region: CASSYSKEPGYEQYF. DNA for the CDR3: TGTGCCAGCAGTTACTCGAAGGAACCGGGCTACGAGCAGTACTTC. The rearrangement links TRBV6-5 to TRBJ2-1; D not resolved. The J call may be faulty, since TRBJ2-7 better matches the DNA end. CDR1 and CDR2 (germline): MNHEY, SVGAGI. The CDR3 spans 15 residues.